This T cell receptor (beta chain) was captured in a study of T-cell reconstitution after alpha-beta-depleted transplantation in children. This clonotype was seen many times. Construction of the TCRbeta library involved unique molecular identifiers. TCRdb reanalysed the PCR reads using MiXCR and keeps one entry per CDR3 protein. The sample shows around 200,000 distinct CDR3 sequences, 6% to 7% of them seen only once. The CDR3 extends over 11 amino acids. From germline, CDR1 is SGHAT and CDR2 FQNNGV. V was shortened by 8 bases and J by 3 bases, with 8 bases between the two germline ends. The chain has TRBV11-2 and TRBJ2-7; perhaps TRBD2 as D (6 bases). Material: PBMCs from the stem cell graft donor, obtained from the stem cell graft. The clonotype comes from a human donor who donated a stem cell graft to a child with Wiskott-Aldrich syndrome. DNA of the CDR3: TGTGCCAGCCGGCGGGACTACGAGCAGTACTTC. Translated: CASRRDYEQYF.